This TCR beta chain was captured by sequencing in a study of PD-1 blockade in mismatch repair-deficient tumors. The count of this clone is one. Libraries were prepared by immunoSEQ multiplex PCR; TCRdb keeps only in-frame clonotypes and omits some of them. Seen here are around 62,000 clones, more than 75% observed once, and the top ten hold approximately 5%. Germline trimming cut 6 bases from V and 7 bases from J; bases unmatched to any gene: 5. This CDR3 contains 14 residues. CDR1 is MNHEY and CDR2 is SVGAGI in the germline V gene. The J gene is TRBJ2-2, the V gene TRBV6-5; 10 nucleotides align to TRBD2. The TCR sequence derives from an adult with mismatch repair-deficient cancer. The starting material was peripheral blood, obtained 2 weeks after starting pembrolizumab. CDR3 in amino acids: CASRSGRGIGELFF. For the CDR3, the DNA is TGTGCCAGCAGGAGCGGGAGGGGTATCGGGGAGCTGTTTTTT.